Following are 31 T cell receptor beta chains from one sample sequenced in a study of neurological immune-mediated disorders. TCRdb re-analysed the 5' RACE reads in MiXCR, keeping a single row per CDR3 protein. The repertoire holds about 21,000 distinct CDR3 sequences, 17% seen once, with 6.5% to 9.5% in the top ten. Sequenced sample: CD8+ T cells from blood. Every receptor here comes from a woman aged 18-29 years with multiple sclerosis.

This clonotype has just one count. V is TRBV12-3 or TRBV12-4 and J is TRBJ1-1, with D possibly TRBD1 on 6 matching bases. The CDR3 loop spans 15 amino acids. V lost 6 bases to trimming and J lost 0 bases, with 14 bases between them. The chain's CDR3 is CASSPLTGMNTEAFF. CDR3 coding DNA: TGTGCCAGCAGCCCTTTGACAGGCATGAACACTGAAGCTTTCTTT.

Many counts were recorded for this clonotype. The V gene is TRBV5-1, the J gene TRBJ1-4; 7 bases agree with TRBD1. Unmatched junction bases numbered 7, after V lost 4 bases and J lost 7 bases. This CDR3 spans 14 amino acids. Germline lookup yields CDR1 SGHRS and CDR2 YFSETQ. CDR3 region: CASSPSEGAEKLFF. The CDR3 region has the DNA TGCGCCAGCAGCCCGAGTGAGGGGGCTGAAAAACTGTTTTTT. Looking up the rest from reference TRBV5-1 and TRBJ1-4 gives the full variable domain: KAGVTQTPRYLIKTRGQQVTLSCSPISGHRSVSWYQQTPGQGLQFLFEYFSETQRNKGNFPGRFSGRQFSNSRSEMNVSTLELGDSALYLCASSPSEGAEKLFFGSGTQLSVL.

This clonotype came up many times. V and J are TRBV12-3 or TRBV12-4 and TRBJ2-3; D gene unclear. CDR3 length: 11 residues. V gave up 5 bases and J gave up 2 bases, with 2 bases separating them. The CDR3 reads CASSHTDTQYF. In DNA, the CDR3 is TGTGCCAGCAGTCACACAGATACGCAGTATTTT.

This clonotype was recorded at least ten times. The chain couples TRBV12-3 or TRBV12-4 to TRBJ1-4; no clear D gene. V was trimmed by 10 bases and J by 8 bases, leaving 17 bases between them. The length of the CDR3 is 13 residues. CDR3 nucleotide sequence: TGTGCCACCCTAGACGGGGTGGAAGAAAAACTGTTTTTT. Amino acid sequence: CATLDGVEEKLFF.

This clonotype is deemed medium-sized. This chain uses TRBV10-3 with TRBJ2-7; 7 bases align to TRBD1. Germline lookup yields CDR1 ENHRY and CDR2 SYGVKD. With V trimmed by 2 bases and J by 4 bases, 2 bases remained unmatched. CDR3 size: 13 residues. The CDR3 spells CAISEGRGYEQYV. The CDR3 coding sequence is TGTGCCATCAGTGAGGGCAGGGGGTACGAGCAGTACGTC.

The J gene is TRBJ1-1, the V gene TRBV20-1; D is undetermined. CDR1 and CDR2 (germline): DFQATT, SNEGSKA (reference sequence). The CDR3 spans 14 residues. V gave up 6 bases and J gave up 0 bases, with 14 bases separating them. The CDR3: CSALSRRLNTEAFF. In nucleotides, the CDR3 is TGCAGTGCCCTCTCTAGGCGTTTGAACACTGAAGCTTTCTTT.

This clonotype was detected a few times. The chain links TRBV14 to TRBJ2-1, with TRBD2 matching over 13 bases. Germline V gene lookup returns CDR1 SGHDN and CDR2 FVKESK. J was trimmed by 8 bases and V by 8 bases; bases with no gene match: 21. The CDR3 consists of 19 residues. For the CDR3, the DNA is TGTGCCAGCCTAGGAGGACTAGCGGGAGTTGTTTTTTGCGGCGATGAGCAGTTCTTC. It is translated as CASLGGLAGVVFCGDEQFF.

The table lists this clonotype with many counts. The chain couples TRBV12-3 or TRBV12-4 to TRBJ1-6; D is uncertain. This CDR3 contains 12 residues. V was trimmed by 7 bases and J by 10 bases, leaving 11 bases between them. CDR3 sequence reads: CASNLGPSPLHF. The CDR3 bases are TGTGCCAGCAACTTAGGTCCATCACCCCTCCACTTT.

This clonotype was observed many times. V usage is TRBV7-9 and J usage is TRBJ1-4, with D maybe TRBD1 (5 bases). Germline CDR1 SEHNR, CDR2 FQNEAQ (reference sequence). The CDR3 is made up of 15 amino acids. With 1 base removed from V and 8 bases from J, the gap between germline ends came to 14 bases. DNA for the CDR3: TGTGCCAGCAGCTTAGGAGGGGCGAGGATCGAAAAACTGTTTTTT. Protein: CASSLGGARIEKLFF.

V and J are TRBV7-9 and TRBJ2-3; D is ambiguous. Trimming removed 3 bases from V and 2 bases from J, with 12 bases in between. From germline, CDR1 is SEHNR and CDR2 FQNEAQ (reference sequence). This CDR3 region has 15 residues. For the CDR3, the DNA is TGTGCCAGCAGCTTGGACCCGCCGGCCACAGATACGCAGTATTTT. Its protein is CASSLDPPATDTQYF.

This clonotype was detected ten times or more. The gene calls are TRBV6-5 and TRBJ2-3, with 7 bases that match TRBD2. With V trimmed by 5 bases and J by 6 bases, 23 bases remained unmatched. Germline loops: CDR1 MNHEY, CDR2 SVGAGI. CDR3 length: 19 amino acids. CDR3 region: CASSPSYREVKQERDTQYF. The CDR3, as DNA: TGTGCCAGCAGTCCCTCTTATCGGGAGGTAAAGCAAGAAAGGGATACGCAGTATTTT.

In this sample, this clonotype turned up many times. The chain carries TRBV6-6 and TRBJ2-3, with TRBD2 matching over 7 bases. This CDR3 has 20 residues. Per germline, CDR1 MNHNY and CDR2 SVGAGI (reference sequence). Trimming at V came to 2 bases and at J to 0 bases, leaving 17 bases not matched to a gene. The CDR3 protein is CASSYPIERTSHPSTDTQYF. The CDR3 DNA reads as TGTGCCAGCAGTTACCCAATCGAGCGGACTAGTCACCCTAGCACAGATACGCAGTATTTT.

In its sample, this clonotype was seen many times. DNA of the CDR3: TGCGCCAGCAGCCCAAGGGGTTCCTATGGCTACACCTTC. As protein: CASSPRGSYGYTF. The chain combines TRBV10-1 with TRBJ1-2; tentative D call: TRBD1 (5 bases). The CDR3 runs 13 residues. The germline V gene encodes CDR1 WNHNN and CDR2 SYGVQD (reference sequence). The ends were cut back, 6 bases at V and 4 bases at J, with 12 bases in the middle.

This clonotype was seen at least ten times. The chain employs TRBV25-1 and TRBJ2-5; D is uncertain. CDR1 MGHDK and CDR2 SYGVNS come from the germline V gene. The CDR3 totals 14 residues. V was cut by 1 base and J by 0 bases, with 6 bases left in between. The CDR3 loop is CASSEFVHQETQYF. CDR3 coding DNA: TGTGCCAGCAGTGAATTTGTCCACCAAGAGACCCAGTACTTC.

By share, this clonotype ranks as medium-sized (0.01 to 0.1%). This chain links TRBV9 with TRBJ2-5; 12 nucleotides align to TRBD2. The CDR3 consists of 17 residues. Trimming cost V 2 bases and J 4 bases; bases outside gene matches: 9. CDR1 SGDLS and CDR2 YYNGEE come from the germline V gene. The CDR3 DNA is TGTGCCAGCAGCGTCGGGCAACTAGCGGGAGGATTAGAGACCCAGTACTTC. Translation gives CASSVGQLAGGLETQYF.

This clonotype was picked up many times. The chain carries TRBV20-1 and TRBJ2-5; perhaps TRBD2 as D (6 bases). Looked up from germline, CDR1 is DFQATT and CDR2 is SNEGSKA (reference sequence). CDR3 length equals 15 residues. Trimming left V 3 bases short and J 3 bases short, with 17 bases between. The CDR3 DNA sequence: TGCAGTGCTAGGGATCGGCGGGGACGTGAAGAGACCCAGTACTTC. It is translated as CSARDRRGREETQYF.

The V gene is TRBV27, the J gene TRBJ1-2; 10 bases line up with TRBD1. The CDR3 runs to 13 residues. The germline V gene has CDR1 MNHEY and CDR2 SMNVEV (reference sequence). With V trimmed by 5 bases and J by 5 bases, 2 bases remained unmatched. This CDR3 reads CASSDRGPYGYTF. The CDR3 DNA reads TGTGCCAGCAGTGACAGGGGGCCTTATGGCTACACCTTC.

Many counts were recorded for this clonotype. The rearrangement links TRBV6-5 to TRBJ1-1, with D tentatively TRBD1 (5 bases). CDR1 is MNHEY and CDR2 is SVGAGI in the germline V gene. This CDR3 spans 14 amino acids. The V and J ends lost 5 bases and 0 bases respectively, with 10 bases between them. CDR3 DNA sequence: TGTGCCAGCAGTCATAGGGGCTTGAACACTGAAGCTTTCTTT. Residues: CASSHRGLNTEAFF.

This clonotype has ten or more counts. In nucleotides, the CDR3 is TGTGCCACCAGCAGAGGACAGTTGAACACTGAAGCTTTCTTT. It translates to CATSRGQLNTEAFF. The rearrangement links TRBV15 to TRBJ1-1; D is perhaps TRBD1 (5 bases). V dropped 1 base and J dropped 0 bases, with 6 bases sitting between them. The CDR3 length is 14 residues. The germline V gene encodes CDR1 LNHNV and CDR2 YYDKDF (reference sequence).

This clonotype was counted at least ten times. The chain joins TRBV6-5 to TRBJ1-1, with D hard to call. The V end was cut by 0 bases, the J end by 4 bases, with 15 bases between. CDR1 is MNHEY and CDR2 is SVGAGI in the germline V gene. The length of the CDR3 is 16 residues. The CDR3 DNA reads as TGTGCCAGCAGTTACTCTGCTAGGAAGTTGAGCACTGAAGCTTTCTTT. As protein: CASSYSARKLSTEAFF.

This clonotype was counted many times. V gene TRBV29-1 combines with J gene TRBJ1-1; D is unresolved. Trimming pared 7 bases from V and 6 bases from J, leaving 18 bases between. Germline V gene data show CDR1 as SQVTM and CDR2 as ANQGSEA. The CDR3 is made up of 13 amino acids. DNA of the CDR3: TGCAGCGCATTGCCGGGGTCCCTATCTGAAGCTTTCTTT. It translates to CSALPGSLSEAFF.

This clonotype was picked up many times. The J gene is TRBJ2-5, the V gene TRBV12-5; D is unresolved. CDR1 and CDR2 from the germline V gene are LGHNT and FRNRAP. CDR3 length: 11 amino acids. Between the trimmed V and J ends, which lost 1 base and 4 bases, there was a span of 1 base. The chain's CDR3 is CASGLAETQYF. The CDR3 bases are TGTGCTAGTGGTTTGGCAGAGACCCAGTACTTC.

This clonotype was counted ten times or more. The rearrangement joins TRBV5-1 to TRBJ1-1; D call uncertain. CDR3 size: 12 residues. V dropped 0 bases and J dropped 7 bases, with 7 bases sitting between them. Germline CDR1 is SGHRS and CDR2 is YFSETQ. The CDR3: CASSLADGEAFF. The CDR3 DNA is TGCGCCAGCAGCTTGGCCGATGGTGAAGCTTTCTTT.

This clonotype showed up many times. This chain joins TRBV12-3 or TRBV12-4 and TRBJ2-3; a weak D match, TRBD2 (6 bases). The CDR3 is 14 amino acids. V lost 7 bases to trimming and J lost 3 bases, with 14 bases between them. The CDR3 DNA sequence: TGTGCCAGCATCTCCGGGAGTGGTACAGATACGCAGTATTTT. This translates into CASISGSGTDTQYF.

The CDR3 DNA reads as TGTGCCTGGAGGTACTACAATGAGCAGTTCTTC. Translated, it gives CAWRYYNEQFF. This chain connects TRBV30 to TRBJ2-1; the D is unclear. Trimming removed 3 bases at V and 3 bases at J, with 3 bases between. The CDR3 loop spans 11 amino acids. Germline CDR1 reads GTSNPN; CDR2 reads SVGIG (reference sequence).

This chain uses TRBV20-1 with TRBJ2-2; D may be TRBD1 or TRBD2 (5 bases each). The CDR3 length is 13 residues. From germline, CDR1 is DFQATT and CDR2 SNEGSKA (reference sequence). The V and J ends lost 0 bases and 6 bases respectively, with 8 bases between them. Written as DNA, the CDR3 is TGCAGTGCTAGAGAGGGGGTTGCCGGGGAGCTGTTTTTT. This translates into CSAREGVAGELFF.

The table lists this clonotype with many counts. V is TRBV13 and J is TRBJ2-7; TRBD1 matches 8 bases. The ends lost 0 bases at V and 2 bases at J; junction bases unmatched: 0. Germline V gene lookup returns CDR1 PRHDT and CDR2 FYEKMQ (reference sequence). This CDR3 region has 14 residues. CDR3 residues: CASSLGQGAYEQYF. CDR3 bases: TGTGCCAGCAGCTTAGGACAGGGGGCCTACGAGCAGTACTTC. Complete variable domain (other parts from reference TRBV13 and TRBJ2-7): AAGVIQSPRHLIKEKRETATLKCYPIPRHDTVYWYQQGPGQDPQFLISFYEKMQSDKGSIPDRFSAQQFSDYHSELNMSSLELGDSALYFCASSLGQGAYEQYFGPGTRLTVT.

This clonotype has ten or more counts. V and J are TRBV5-6 and TRBJ2-7; D perhaps matches TRBD1 (6 bases). V was pared by 5 bases and J by 2 bases, with 17 bases between. CDR3 length: 15 amino acids. Germline CDR1 reads SGHDT; CDR2 reads YYEEEE. The CDR3 sequence is CASRLQGDTTYEQYV. CDR3 coding DNA: TGTGCCAGCAGGCTACAGGGTGACACAACCTACGAGCAGTACGTC.

This sequence joins TRBV18 and TRBJ2-1; 8 nucleotides agree with TRBD1. The junction had 5 bases not matched to a gene; V was cut back by 0 bases and J by 4 bases. The length of the CDR3 is 16 residues. Germline CDR1 is KGHSH and CDR2 is LQKENI. Written as DNA, the CDR3 is TGTGCCAGCTCACCACCGTCGGGACAGGAATACAATGAGCAGTTCTTC. It is translated as CASSPPSGQEYNEQFF.

The CDR3 DNA follows: TGTGCCAGCAGCCCCAGTTTGGGCAAACAGACCCAGCATTTT. Amino acid sequence: CASSPSLGKQTQHF. The chain couples TRBV3-1 to TRBJ1-5; D gene ambiguous. In germline, CDR1 is LGHDT, CDR2 YNNKEL (reference sequence). The V gene lost 4 bases and the J gene lost 11 bases, with 18 bases spanning the gap. The CDR3 contains 14 residues.

This chain uses TRBV29-1 with TRBJ1-1; no reliable D call. V shed 2 bases and J shed 3 bases, with 13 bases lying between them. In germline, CDR1 is SQVTM, CDR2 ANQGSEA. CDR3 size: 14 residues. The CDR3 DNA sequence: TGCAGCGTTGAATGGCGAGGGAGTGACACTGAAGCTTTCTTT. As protein: CSVEWRGSDTEAFF.